Reported below is one TCR beta chain. These data are taken from a study of blood T cell repertoires in COVID-19. Whole-study context: Spain, Italy and the United States supplied samples that represented acute and convalescent COVID-19. PBMCs, B-cell-depleted T cells, or T cells were the source of the cDNA or gDNA that made up the material.

In the original analysis: Amplified reference gene primers provided the basis for estimating nucleated cell counts. Method: immunoSEQ multiplex PCR; TCRdb's copy keeps in-frame clones and lacks some. The V and J calls and clone size were taken over from that table, and D and trimming were inferred from the DNA. The data hold approximately 90,000 clones, with about three quarters observed a single time. The V gene's germline CDR1 is MDHEN and CDR2 SYDVKM. V was clipped by 6 bases and J by 4 bases; unmatched bases: 3. CDR3 length equals 12 residues. The chain has TRBV28 and TRBJ2-7, with 7 bases aligning to TRBD1. This receptor was taken from a human donor in a cohort sampled during active COVID-19. The sample consisted of peripheral blood. The CDR3 loop reads CASRGDSYEQYF. Written as DNA, the CDR3 is TGTGCCAGCAGGGGGGACAGTTACGAGCAGTACTTC.